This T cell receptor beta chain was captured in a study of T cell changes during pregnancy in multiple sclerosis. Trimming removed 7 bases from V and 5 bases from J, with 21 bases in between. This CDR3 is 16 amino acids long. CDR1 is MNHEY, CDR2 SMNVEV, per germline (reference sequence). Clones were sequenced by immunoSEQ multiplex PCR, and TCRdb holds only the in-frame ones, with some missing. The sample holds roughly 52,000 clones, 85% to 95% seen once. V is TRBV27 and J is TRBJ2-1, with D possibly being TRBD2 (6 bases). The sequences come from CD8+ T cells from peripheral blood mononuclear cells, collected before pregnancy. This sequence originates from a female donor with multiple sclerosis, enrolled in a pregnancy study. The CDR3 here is CASKILPGAGNNEQFF. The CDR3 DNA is TGTGCCAGCAAGATACTTCCGGGAGCAGGAAACAATGAGCAGTTCTTC.